Given below is one T cell receptor beta chain in context. This sample is drawn from a study of blood T cell repertoires in COVID-19. The assay was immunoSEQ multiplex PCR, and TCRdb's table has in-frame clones only and misses some. The sample has 110,000 to 150,000 clones; around 87% are singletons. The sequenced material came from peripheral blood. The clonotype originates from a woman in her 40s with acute or convalescent COVID-19.

CDR3 bases: TGTGCCAGCAGCTTAAAGGGAGACACCGGGGAGCTGTTTTTT. It translates to CASSLKGDTGELFF. This sequence joins TRBV13 and TRBJ2-2; possible D gene TRBD2, 5 bases. This CDR3 contains 14 residues. Between the trimmed V and J ends, which lost 2 bases and 3 bases, there was a span of 7 bases. The germline CDR1 and CDR2 sequences are PRHDT and FYEKMQ (reference sequence).